Listed below are T cell receptor beta chains from one sample, sequenced in a study of shared clonotypes between healthy human individuals. Only in-frame clones appear in the TCRdb table, and some are missing; sequencing was by immunoSEQ multiplex PCR. The sample carries around 550,000 clones, 95% to 97% recorded once. The sample consisted of naive CD4+ T cells sorted from blood. The receptors come from a woman in her twenties or thirties in good health. Each CDR3 is given with its conserved first and last residue. A D gene is named only where the DNA matches it firmly.

V	D	length	J	CDR3
TRBV2	TRBD2	12	TRBJ2-1	CARGLQNNEQFF
TRBV28	NA	15	TRBJ2-1	CASSLDQRGRDEQFF
TRBV7-9	TRBD2	19	TRBJ2-2	CASSPQPGLAGGKTGELFF
TRBV11-3	TRBD2	20	TRBJ2-2	CASSLVSILAGGTNTGELFF
TRBV7-9	NA	13	TRBJ1-1	CASSLRSGTEAFF
TRBV6-6	NA	14	TRBJ1-1	CASSYRPENTEAFF
TRBV19	NA	14	TRBJ2-6	CASRQIGGANVLTF
TRBV7-2	NA	13	TRBJ2-1	CASSLEWSSVLFF
TRBV11-2	TRBD2	14	TRBJ2-7	CASSGLARAYEQYF
TRBV10-3	TRBD1	14	TRBJ1-5	CAISVQGGDQPQHF
TRBV18	NA	15	TRBJ2-7	CASHQGAFDSYEQYF
TRBV11-2	NA	14	TRBJ1-4	CASSFAGLNEKLFF
TRBV27	NA	15	NA	CASSFLDSSTYEQYF
TRBV20-1	NA	11	TRBJ2-7	CSARSLYEQYF
TRBV7-9	NA	14	TRBJ1-2	CASSLGVANYGYTF
TRBV28	NA	15	TRBJ1-3	CASSPGPKAGNTIYF
TRBV21-1	NA	20	TRBJ1-1	CASPLGAYSLEGRPNTEAFF
TRBV15	TRBD1	16	TRBJ1-5	CATSRGRGQKNQPQHF
TRBV27	TRBD2	17	TRBJ2-5	CASGRLAGGGYQETQYF
TRBV2	TRBD1	13	TRBJ1-5	CASSWTGNQPQHF
TRBV11-2	TRBD2	16	TRBJ2-2	CASSFGLAGTTGELFF
TRBV28	TRBD1	15	TRBJ2-2	CASSLGGARTGELFF
TRBV7-7	TRBD2	16	TRBJ2-5	CASSLGLAGGGETQYF
TRBV18	TRBD1	14	TRBJ2-1	CASSAGQGNNEQFF
TRBV28	TRBD2	16	TRBJ2-5	CASSSMTSGSQETQYF
TRBV11-2	NA	15	TRBJ1-1	CASSPVRGRYTEAFF
TRBV7-9	NA	12	TRBJ2-7	CASVSANYEQYF
TRBV7-9	NA	12	TRBJ2-7	CASSKGLYEQYF
TRBV20-1	TRBD2	11	TRBJ2-7	CSASFSGRVYF
TRBV5-1	TRBD2	16	TRBJ2-7	CASSWASPTSGTEQYF
TRBV4-1	NA	15	TRBJ2-4	CASSQLGIAKNIQYF
TRBV10-3	NA	15	TRBJ2-3	CAISGQSRSTDTQYF
TRBV5-1	NA	14	TRBJ2-3	CASSLDGRTDTQYF